One and the same sample provided the 17 T cell receptor beta chains below, sequenced in a study of brain T cells in children with intractable seizures. TCRdb keeps only in-frame clones here, not all; method: immunoSEQ multiplex PCR. This sample has 70,000 to 85,000 clones; approximately 89% occur once, and the top ten carry about 23%. The sample consisted of peripheral blood, taken at surgery. The receptor set was obtained from a girl aged 2-10 years with Rasmussen encephalitis and intractable seizures.

The V gene is TRBV7-8, the J gene TRBJ2-1, with D uncertain. Trimming took off 0 bases at V and 8 bases at J, with 11 bases between the two ends. Germline lookup yields CDR1 SGHVS and CDR2 FQNEAQ. The CDR3 is 14 residues long. The CDR3 loop reads CASSLAPLGDEQFF. CDR3 in DNA: TGTGCCAGCAGCTTAGCGCCTCTGGGCGATGAGCAGTTCTTC.

The J gene is TRBJ1-1, the V gene TRBV6-2 or TRBV6-3; D is ambiguous. The germline V and J ends were trimmed by 2 bases and 1 base, with 8 bases remaining between them. CDR3 length: 14 residues. Germline V gene data show CDR1 as MNHEY and CDR2 as SVGEGT. The CDR3 region is CASSYEPANTEAFF. The DNA of the CDR3 is TGTGCCAGCAGTTACGAACCCGCGAACACTGAAGCTTTCTTT.

This clone occurred once. The CDR3 is CASSRARSANTGELFF. CDR3 DNA: TGTGCCAGTAGTAGGGCGCGGTCCGCGAACACCGGGGAGCTGTTTTTT. The chain joins TRBV19 to TRBJ2-2; D unclear. V lost 4 bases and J 0 bases, leaving 12 bases between the germline ends. CDR1 LNHDA and CDR2 SQIVND come from the germline V gene (reference sequence). There are 16 residues in the CDR3.

This clone was detected once. The chain recombines TRBV19 with TRBJ1-2, with unresolved D. Trimming stripped 6 bases from V and 8 bases from J, with 10 bases between. This CDR3 comprises 11 residues. Germline CDR1 and CDR2: LNHDA and SQIVND (reference sequence). This chain's CDR3 is CASRGEWGYTF. CDR3 in DNA: TGTGCCAGTAGGGGAGAATGGGGCTACACCTTC.

This chain links TRBV19 with TRBJ1-1; 7 nucleotides agree with TRBD1. The germline CDR1 and CDR2 sequences are LNHDA and SQIVND (reference sequence). V lost 5 bases and J lost 4; bases outside the gene matches: 7. There are 14 residues in the CDR3. The CDR3 spells CASSFPTGLTEAFF. Here the CDR3 DNA reads TGTGCCAGTAGTTTCCCGACAGGGCTCACTGAAGCTTTCTTT.

This clone was seen repeatedly, ten times or more. The genes are TRBV10-1 and TRBJ1-1, with 11 bases matching TRBD1. In germline, CDR1 is WNHNN, CDR2 SYGVQD (reference sequence). The CDR3 covers 15 residues. With 6 bases clipped from V and 1 base from J, the junction kept 4 bases outside the gene matches. The CDR3 here is CASRVDRGPNTEAFF. DNA of the CDR3: TGCGCCAGCAGGGTGGACAGGGGGCCGAACACTGAAGCTTTCTTT.

The chain has TRBV7-9 and TRBJ2-4, with 10 bases that match TRBD2. Germline CDR1 SEHNR, CDR2 FQNEAQ (reference sequence). V lost 5 bases, J lost 7 bases, and 8 bases stayed unmatched. The CDR3 is 15 amino acids. In nucleotides, the CDR3 is TGTGCCAGCAGCACCTCTAGCGGGGGATCGAACATTCAGTACTTC. Protein: CASSTSSGGSNIQYF. Looking up the rest from reference TRBV7-9 and TRBJ2-4 gives the full variable domain: DTGVSQNPRHKITKRGQNVTFRCDPISEHNRLYWYRQTLGQGPEFLTYFQNEAQLEKSRLLSDRFSAERPKGSFSTLEIQRTEQGDSAMYLCASSTSSGGSNIQYFGAGTRLSVL.

The genes are TRBV10-2 and TRBJ1-5; D not certain. The CDR3 length is 13 residues. The V end was cut by 4 bases, the J end by 3 bases, with 7 bases between. Germline V gives CDR1 WSHSY, CDR2 SAAADI. Here the CDR3 reads CASSVGLNQPQHF. The CDR3 bases are TGCGCCAGCAGTGTAGGGCTCAATCAGCCCCAGCATTTT.

The V gene is TRBV2, the J gene TRBJ2-3, with a possible D match to TRBD1 (6 bases). This CDR3 comprises 17 residues. Trimming stripped 3 bases from V and 0 bases from J, with 16 bases between. Germline V gives CDR1 SNHLY, CDR2 FYNNEI. Written as DNA, the CDR3 is TGTGCCAGCAGTGAGCCAGGGGAGATTTCTAGCACAGATACGCAGTATTTT. This gives the protein CASSEPGEISSTDTQYF.

This chain connects TRBV19 to TRBJ2-7; D call uncertain. The CDR3 has 14 amino acids. Trimming cost V 4 bases and J 2 bases, with 12 bases left between them. The germline V gene has CDR1 LNHDA and CDR2 SQIVND (reference sequence). CDR3 sequence reads: CASSTLDAAYEQYF. In DNA, the CDR3 is TGTGCCAGTAGTACCCTGGACGCGGCCTACGAGCAGTACTTC.

This chain uses TRBV5-1 with TRBJ2-7, with 7 bases aligning to TRBD1. The J segment lost 5 bases and the V segment lost 3 bases, leaving 2 bases of the junction unmatched. The CDR3 is 12 amino acids. CDR1 SGHRS and CDR2 YFSETQ come from the germline V gene. The CDR3 DNA follows: TGCGCCAGCAGCTGGCAGGGGGACGAGCAGTACTTC. It translates to CASSWQGDEQYF.

The chain combines TRBV27 with TRBJ1-2, with 11 bases that match TRBD1. There are 15 residues in the CDR3. Trimming at V came to 6 bases and at J to 5 bases, leaving 8 bases not matched to a gene. Germline V CDR1 and CDR2: MNHEY, SMNVEV (reference sequence). The CDR3 sequence is CASRLGQGVFYGYTF. The CDR3 nucleotides read TGTGCCAGCAGATTGGGACAGGGGGTTTTTTATGGCTACACCTTC.

The chain is built from TRBV5-5 and TRBJ2-3, with 8 positions matching TRBD2. Losses at the gene ends were 0 bases for V and 6 bases for J; bases not matched to a gene: 6. The CDR3 runs to 15 residues. Germline lookup yields CDR1 SGHKS and CDR2 YYEKEE (reference sequence). CDR3 sequence reads: CASSLVPGGADTQYF. CDR3 nucleotide sequence: TGTGCCAGCAGCTTGGTACCCGGGGGGGCGGATACGCAGTATTTT. Using reference TRBV5-5 and TRBJ2-3 for the parts outside the CDR3, the full variable domain is DAGVTQSPTHLIKTRGQQVTLRCSPISGHKSVSWYQQVLGQGPQFIFQYYEKEERGRGNFPDRFSARQFPNYSSELNVNALLLGDSALYLCASSLVPGGADTQYFGPGTRLTVL.

The rearrangement uses TRBV10-2 and TRBJ2-3, with TRBD2 as a possible D gene (6 bases). CDR3 length equals 11 residues. CDR1 and CDR2 (germline): WSHSY, SAAADI. Between the trimmed V and J ends, which lost 8 bases and 8 bases, there was a span of 11 bases. The CDR3 sequence is CASGEAGTQYF. CDR3 bases: TGCGCCAGCGGGGAGGCCGGTACGCAGTATTTT.

This clone was seen just once. The CDR3 bases are TGTGCCAGCAGTACCATCAGCGGGTGGGGCTCCTACAATGAGCAGTTCTTC. As protein: CASSTISGWGSYNEQFF. The chain links TRBV7-3 to TRBJ2-1, with D possibly matching TRBD2 (6 bases). Trimming removed 6 bases from V and 0 bases from J, with 18 bases in between. The CDR3 sequence is 17 residues long. Germline V gene lookup returns CDR1 SGHTA and CDR2 FQGTGA.

The CDR3 DNA is TGTGCCAGCAGCGTAGACTCTTGGACAGGGGACGGCTACACCTTC. Its protein is CASSVDSWTGDGYTF. V gene TRBV9 combines with J gene TRBJ1-2, with 9 bases that match TRBD1. From germline, CDR1 is SGDLS and CDR2 YYNGEE. This CDR3 contains 15 residues. Germline trimming cut 0 bases from V and 8 bases from J; bases unmatched to any gene: 8.

This clone was seen once. CDR3 DNA: TGTGCCAGCAGCCCCTCCGGGACGGCCGTCGGGAAGCCCCAGCATTTT. It is translated as CASSPSGTAVGKPQHF. The rearrangement joins TRBV2 to TRBJ1-5, with D perhaps matching TRBD1 (5 bases). Germline V gene sequence: CDR1 SNHLY, CDR2 FYNNEI. V lost 6 bases to trimming and J lost 8 bases, with 23 bases between them. The CDR3 totals 16 residues. Complete variable domain (other parts from reference TRBV2 and TRBJ1-5): EPEVTQTPSHQVTQMGQEVILRCVPISNHLYFYWYRQILGQKVEFLVSFYNNEISEKSEIFDDQFSVERPDGSNFTLKIRSTKLEDSAMYFCASSPSGTAVGKPQHFGDGTRLSIL.